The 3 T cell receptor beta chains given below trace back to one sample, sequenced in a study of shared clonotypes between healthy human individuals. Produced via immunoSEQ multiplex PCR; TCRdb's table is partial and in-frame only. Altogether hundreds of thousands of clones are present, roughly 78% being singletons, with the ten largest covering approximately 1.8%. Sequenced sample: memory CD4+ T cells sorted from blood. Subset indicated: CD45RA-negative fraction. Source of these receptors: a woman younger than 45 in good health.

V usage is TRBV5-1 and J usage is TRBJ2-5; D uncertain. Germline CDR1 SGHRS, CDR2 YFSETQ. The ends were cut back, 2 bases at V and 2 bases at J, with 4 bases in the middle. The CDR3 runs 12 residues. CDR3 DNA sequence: TGCGCCAGCAGCTTACTACAAGAGACCCAGTACTTC. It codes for CASSLLQETQYF.

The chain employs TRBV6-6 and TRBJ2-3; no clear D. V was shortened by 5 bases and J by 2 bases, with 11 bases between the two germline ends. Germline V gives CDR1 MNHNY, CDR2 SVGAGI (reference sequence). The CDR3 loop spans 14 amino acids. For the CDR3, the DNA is TGTGCCAGCAGTCTCTCCGGACCCACAGATACGCAGTATTTT. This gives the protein CASSLSGPTDTQYF.

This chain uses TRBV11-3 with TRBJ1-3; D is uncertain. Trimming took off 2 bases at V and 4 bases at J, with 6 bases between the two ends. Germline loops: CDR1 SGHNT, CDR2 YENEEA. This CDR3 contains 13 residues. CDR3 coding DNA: TGTGCCAGCAGCTTAAACCGGGGAAACACCATATATTTT. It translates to CASSLNRGNTIYF. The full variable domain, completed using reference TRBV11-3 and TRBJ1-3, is EAGVVQSPRYKIIEKKQPVAFWCNPISGHNTLYWYLQNLGQGPELLIRYENEEAVDDSQLPKDRFSAERLKGVDSTLKIQPAELGDSAVYLCASSLNRGNTIYFGEGSWLTVV.